This TCR beta chain was captured by sequencing in a study of human T cells and chemical hapten exposure. Study context: Researchers reported sensitizing a 2 cm by 2 cm upper inner arm skin site with 2% DPC.

Time point defined: pre-sensitization, week 0. The treatment is: therapeutic diphenylcyclopropenone sensitization with weekly scalp DPC. Germline CDR1 reads SGDLS; CDR2 reads YYNGEE. V was pared by 4 bases and J by 5 bases, with 13 bases between. The CDR3 has 14 amino acids. This clonotype was observed a handful of times. TCRdb reanalysed the RACE reads using MiXCR and keeps one entry per CDR3 protein. The top ten hold 2.9% of the sample, which has about 180,000 distinct CDR3 sequences, 25% to 30% seen once. The TCR was taken from a woman in her 30s with alopecia areata. Some clones in this sample may be carry-over from other donors' samples. Sample: whole blood, taken in connection with sensitization to the hapten diphenylcyclopropenone (DPC). V and J are TRBV9 and TRBJ2-1; D perhaps matches TRBD2 (6 bases). The CDR3 sequence: CASSPWRGNNEQFF. The CDR3 nucleotides are TGTGCCAGCAGCCCATGGCGGGGCAACAATGAGCAGTTCTTC.